The 28 T cell receptor beta chains below come from one sample, sequenced in a study of human T cells and chemical hapten exposure. Regarding time point: pre-sensitization, week 0. The treatment denotes: therapeutic diphenylcyclopropenone sensitization with weekly scalp DPC. TCRdb re-analysed the RACE reads in MiXCR, keeping a single row per CDR3 protein. The data contain tens of thousands of distinct CDR3 sequences, 9.5% to 13% of them seen just once; the ten biggest clones take up approximately 5%. Sample: whole blood, taken in connection with sensitization to the hapten diphenylcyclopropenone (DPC). The receptors derive from a woman in her fifties or sixties with alopecia areata. Some clones in this sample may be carry-over from other donors' samples.

The chain is built from TRBV25-1 and TRBJ2-7, with 12 positions matching TRBD1. J lost 5 bases, V lost 4 bases, and 3 bases had no gene match. Germline lookup yields CDR1 MGHDK and CDR2 SYGVNS. The CDR3 length is 14 residues. This CDR3 is CASSVGTGGHEQYF. The CDR3 DNA follows: TGTGCCAGCAGTGTGGGGACAGGGGGCCACGAGCAGTACTTC.

The chain uses TRBV7-6 and TRBJ2-5; D call uncertain. The length of the CDR3 is 14 residues. Germline V gene sequence: CDR1 SGHVS, CDR2 FNYEAQ. Trimming shortened V by 4 bases and J by 5 bases, and 14 bases separated the two germline ends. In DNA, the CDR3 is TGTGCCAGCAGCTACCGGGCTTTCGGGGAGACCCAGTACTTC. Translation gives CASSYRAFGETQYF.

The J gene is TRBJ1-1, the V gene TRBV7-9; D is unresolved. This CDR3 is 15 amino acids long. From germline, CDR1 is SEHNR and CDR2 FQNEAQ (reference sequence). The V gene lost 2 bases and the J gene lost 4 bases, with 14 bases spanning the gap. The CDR3 DNA reads TGTGCCAGCAGCTTACGACCCGGGAGTATCACTGAAGCTTTCTTT. Its protein is CASSLRPGSITEAFF.

A note on this clonotype: A much larger clone sits a single nucleotide away, making a read error possible. This chain links TRBV9 with TRBJ1-1; a weak D match, TRBD1 (5 bases). This CDR3 has 15 amino acids. The germline V gene has CDR1 SGDLS and CDR2 YYNGEE. V gave up 4 bases and J gave up 4 bases, with 17 bases separating them. CDR3 bases: TGTGCCAGCAGCCCGAGCTGGGGGTCGGGCACTGAAGCTTTCTTT. Translating gives CASSPSWGSGTEAFF.

This clonotype was observed many times. V gene TRBV20-1 combines with J gene TRBJ2-5, with 8 bases lining up with TRBD2. The trim removed 1 base at V and 10 bases at J, leaving 8 bases unmatched. CDR3 length: 13 residues. Germline V gene sequence: CDR1 DFQATT, CDR2 SNEGSKA (reference sequence). CDR3 region: CSARVPPTSGQYF. The CDR3 DNA reads as TGCAGTGCTAGAGTTCCTCCTACTAGCGGCCAGTACTTC.

This chain joins TRBV2 and TRBJ2-5; a possible D gene is TRBD1 (6 bases). The V and J ends lost 10 bases and 1 base respectively, with 13 bases between them. Germline V gives CDR1 SNHLY, CDR2 FYNNEI. CDR3 size: 13 residues. CDR3 sequence (DNA): TGTGCCAACCAGGAACAGGGCCAAGAGACCCAGTACTTC. Translated, it gives CANQEQGQETQYF.

This clonotype was recorded at least ten times. The rearrangement links TRBV6-5 to TRBJ1-5, with 8 bases that match TRBD1. V dropped 5 bases and J dropped 2; count of bases not matched to a gene: 5. The germline V gene encodes CDR1 MNHEY and CDR2 SVGAGI. There are 15 residues in the CDR3. In nucleotides, the CDR3 is TGTGCCAGCAGTCCCGACAGGGGCGGCAATCAGCCCCAGCATTTT. Protein product: CASSPDRGGNQPQHF.

This clonotype was counted at least ten times. This chain uses TRBV28 with TRBJ2-7; TRBD2 agrees at 10 bases. This CDR3 spans 15 amino acids. Germline loops: CDR1 MDHEN, CDR2 SYDVKM. V was clipped by 2 bases and J by 9 bases; unmatched bases: 10. This chain's CDR3 is CASSLTLAGDLRQYF. CDR3 sequence (DNA): TGTGCCAGCAGTTTAACCCTAGCGGGAGATCTGAGGCAGTACTTC.

The rearrangement links TRBV27 to TRBJ2-2, with D possibly TRBD2 on 7 matching bases. This CDR3 has 15 amino acids. Trimming took off 7 bases at V and 0 bases at J, with 12 bases between the two ends. Germline V gene data show CDR1 as MNHEY and CDR2 as SMNVEV (reference sequence). Here the CDR3 reads CASTTGGANTGELFF. Here the CDR3 DNA reads TGTGCCAGCACCACGGGGGGCGCGAACACCGGGGAGCTGTTTTTT.

This clonotype has a count of ten or more. The chain is built from TRBV6-1 and TRBJ2-5, with a weak D call TRBD2 (5 bases). This CDR3 contains 14 residues. Between the trimmed V and J ends, which lost 1 base and 4 bases, there was a span of 10 bases. Germline V gene lookup returns CDR1 MNHNS and CDR2 SASEGT. As DNA, the CDR3 is TGTGCCAGCAGTGAAGGCGGTGCGGGAGAGACCCAGTACTTC. Amino acid sequence: CASSEGGAGETQYF.

In regard to this clonotype: A clone one base away is much larger, so this may be a read error. This chain uses TRBV7-6 with TRBJ2-7, with D unclear. Germline lookup yields CDR1 SGHVS and CDR2 FNYEAQ. Trimming cost V 4 bases and J 2 bases, with 15 bases left between them. The CDR3 is made up of 15 amino acids. CDR3 DNA: TGTGCCAGCAGCTCGGGCCCGCAGGTCACCTACGAGCAGTACTTC. Translation: CASSSGPQVTYEQYF.

This clonotype came up many times. This rearrangement joins TRBV3-1 to TRBJ1-1, with unresolved D. This CDR3 is 14 amino acids long. CDR1 LGHDT and CDR2 YNNKEL come from the germline V gene (reference sequence). The V gene lost 4 bases and the J gene lost 4 bases, with 13 bases spanning the gap. CDR3 sequence (DNA): TGTGCCAGCAGCCGAGGCCAAGTTACCACTGAAGCTTTCTTT. Its protein is CASSRGQVTTEAFF.

Many counts were recorded for this clonotype. The CDR3 reads CTARQLNTEAFF. The DNA for the CDR3 is TGCACCGCCCGACAGCTGAACACTGAAGCTTTCTTT. V usage is TRBV29-1 and J usage is TRBJ1-1; possible D gene TRBD1, 5 bases. CDR3 size: 12 residues. Looked up from germline, CDR1 is SQVTM and CDR2 is ANQGSEA.

In its sample, this clonotype was seen many times. This sequence joins TRBV5-6 and TRBJ2-1, with a possible D match to TRBD2 (6 bases). The CDR3 is 15 amino acids. The germline V gene encodes CDR1 SGHDT and CDR2 YYEEEE. Between the trimmed V and J ends, which lost 2 bases and 4 bases, there was a span of 13 bases. The CDR3 DNA sequence: TGTGCCAGCAGCTTTCCGGGTGGAGGGTACAATGAGCAGTTCTTC. Protein sequence: CASSFPGGGYNEQFF.

This clonotype was detected many times. V and J are TRBV13 and TRBJ2-2; 9 bases fit TRBD2. The CDR3 is 17 residues long. In germline, CDR1 is PRHDT, CDR2 FYEKMQ (reference sequence). Losses at the gene ends were 8 bases for V and 0 bases for J; bases not matched to a gene: 10. CDR3 sequence: CASVALAGKPNTGELFF. The CDR3 coding sequence is TGTGCCAGCGTTGCGCTAGCGGGAAAACCGAACACCGGGGAGCTGTTTTTT.

This clonotype was found many times. The chain uses TRBV6-6 and TRBJ2-4, with D possibly being TRBD1 or TRBD2 (5 bases each). Germline V gives CDR1 MNHNY, CDR2 SVGAGI (reference sequence). Trimming cost V 6 bases and J 9 bases, with 9 bases left between them. The CDR3 is 11 residues long. CDR3 loop: CASSGTSIQYF. In nucleotides, the CDR3 is TGTGCCAGCAGCGGGACGAGCATTCAGTACTTC.

The chain carries TRBV11-2 and TRBJ2-2; no reliable D call. V gave up 6 bases and J gave up 1 base, with 9 bases separating them. This CDR3 has 14 amino acids. Germline-derived CDR1 and CDR2 are SGHAT and FQNNGV. The DNA for the CDR3 is TGTGCCAGCAGGCCCCGGCTGAACACCGGGGAGCTGTTTTTT. Amino acids: CASRPRLNTGELFF.

This clonotype was picked up many times. This rearrangement joins TRBV11-2 to TRBJ2-1; no clear D gene. Trimming pared 4 bases from V and 4 bases from J, leaving 8 bases between. CDR3 length: 13 amino acids. CDR1 SGHAT and CDR2 FQNNGV come from the germline V gene. The CDR3 nucleotides are TGTGCCAGCAGCTCCCAATATTACAATGAGCAGTTCTTC. Translating it yields CASSSQYYNEQFF.

This clonotype was observed many times. For the CDR3, the DNA is TGCAGTGCTAGAGACCCATCTAAGAACACCGGGGAGCTGTTTTTT. It specifies CSARDPSKNTGELFF. The chain uses TRBV20-1 and TRBJ2-2; D gene unclear. The V gene's germline CDR1 is DFQATT and CDR2 SNEGSKA (reference sequence). V lost 0 bases to trimming and J lost 1 base, with 9 bases between them. This CDR3 comprises 15 residues.

The table lists this clonotype with a few counts. V is TRBV7-2 and J is TRBJ2-5; D is tentatively TRBD1 or TRBD2 (5 bases each). This CDR3 is 14 amino acids long. Germline lookup yields CDR1 SGHTA and CDR2 FQGNSA. With 1 base removed from V and 5 bases from J, the gap between germline ends came to 11 bases. CDR3 in DNA: TGTGCCAGCAGCTTAGGGGGACCTGGGGAGACCCAGTACTTC. Protein product: CASSLGGPGETQYF.

This clonotype was seen many times. The chain recombines TRBV7-6 with TRBJ1-5; 10 bases agree with TRBD1. The germline V gene encodes CDR1 SGHVS and CDR2 FNYEAQ. The CDR3 spans 15 residues. Trimming at V came to 2 bases and at J to 7 bases, leaving 5 bases not matched to a gene. Here the CDR3 reads CASSLRQGASQPQHF. CDR3 nucleotide sequence: TGTGCCAGCAGCTTAAGACAGGGGGCAAGCCAGCCCCAGCATTTT.

This clonotype was observed a handful of times. The chain has TRBV11-2 and TRBJ2-1; no firm D call. The germline V gene encodes CDR1 SGHAT and CDR2 FQNNGV. CDR3 length: 17 residues. The V end lost 4 bases, the J end lost 1 base, and 17 bases lay between the germline ends. The CDR3 DNA is TGTGCCAGCAGCTCCCCTGCTGCTCCGAGGTCCTACAATGAGCAGTTCTTC. Its translation: CASSSPAAPRSYNEQFF.

This clonotype has a count of ten or more. The chain has TRBV4-3 and TRBJ2-5; D gene ambiguous. Germline CDR1 reads LGHNA; CDR2 reads YSLEER. This CDR3 has 14 residues. The V and J ends lost 1 base and 5 bases respectively, with 11 bases between them. In nucleotides, the CDR3 is TGCGCCAGCAGCCAAGGATCCAGTGGCGAGACCCAGTACTTC. This gives the protein CASSQGSSGETQYF.

The chain uses TRBV6-4 and TRBJ2-3; D is possibly TRBD1 (6 bases). Germline CDR1 reads MRHNA; CDR2 reads SNTAGT. Deletions cut 3 bases from V and 4 bases from J, with 11 bases between. CDR3 length: 14 amino acids. The CDR3 sequence: CASSEPAGADTQYF. The CDR3 bases are TGTGCCAGCAGTGAGCCCGCAGGGGCAGATACGCAGTATTTT.

V and J are TRBV2 and TRBJ2-7, with D uncertain. The germline gives CDR1 SNHLY, CDR2 FYNNEI. This CDR3 contains 13 residues. V dropped 6 bases and J dropped 2 bases, with 11 bases sitting between them. The CDR3 here is CASRLSPAYEQYF. CDR3 coding DNA: TGTGCCAGCAGACTCAGTCCCGCCTACGAGCAGTACTTC.

This clonotype was found many times. The CDR3 coding sequence is TGTGCCAGCAGCCAGCCGGGACTAGTCGGTAATGAGCAGTTCTTC. Translated, it gives CASSQPGLVGNEQFF. The rearrangement links TRBV7-9 to TRBJ2-1; the match to TRBD2 covers 8 bases. Germline V lookup: CDR1 SEHNR, CDR2 FQNEAQ (reference sequence). The CDR3 totals 15 residues. Germline trimming cut 5 bases from V and 7 bases from J; bases unmatched to any gene: 10.

The V and J genes are TRBV6-2 or TRBV6-3 and TRBJ1-4; TRBD1 matches 9 bases. CDR1 and CDR2 from the germline V gene are MNHEY and SVGEGT. The CDR3 extends over 13 amino acids. J lost 5 bases, V lost 6 bases, and 1 base had no gene match. The CDR3 loop reads CASRGQGNEKLFF. CDR3 coding DNA: TGTGCCAGCAGAGGACAGGGGAATGAAAAACTGTTTTTT.

This clonotype was counted at least ten times. The genes are TRBV19 and TRBJ2-2; 10 bases line up with TRBD1. V gave up 6 bases and J gave up 3 bases; unmatched junction bases: 4. The V gene's germline CDR1 is LNHDA and CDR2 SQIVND (reference sequence). CDR3 length: 15 amino acids. The CDR3 region is CASRKGQGDTGELFF. CDR3 nucleotide sequence: TGTGCCAGTAGAAAAGGACAGGGGGACACCGGGGAGCTGTTTTTT.